This T cell receptor beta chain was retrieved from a study of neurological immune-mediated disorders. The cDNA was produced through 5'RACE with 10-nucleotide random UMIs. TCRdb re-called the 5' RACE reads with MiXCR, one entry per CDR3 protein. Of about 48,000 distinct CDR3 sequences listed, about 23% are singletons. The sequence came from a woman aged 65 to 85 in good health. Sequenced material: PBMCs.

CDR3 protein: CASSRTGSDEETQYF. The CDR3 region has the DNA TGTGCCAGCAGCCGAACAGGATCCGATGAGGAGACCCAGTACTTC. The chain recombines TRBV9 with TRBJ2-5; D perhaps matches TRBD1 (5 bases). Germline loops: CDR1 SGDLS, CDR2 YYNGEE. The CDR3 consists of 15 residues. V shed 4 bases and J shed 5 bases, with 18 bases lying between them. The variable domain in full, with the rest retrieved from reference TRBV9 and TRBJ2-5, is DSGVTQTPKHLITATGQRVTLRCSPRSGDLSVYWYQQSLDQGLQFLIQYYNGEERAKGNILERFSAQQFPDLHSELNLSSLELGDSALYFCASSRTGSDEETQYFGPGTRLLVL.